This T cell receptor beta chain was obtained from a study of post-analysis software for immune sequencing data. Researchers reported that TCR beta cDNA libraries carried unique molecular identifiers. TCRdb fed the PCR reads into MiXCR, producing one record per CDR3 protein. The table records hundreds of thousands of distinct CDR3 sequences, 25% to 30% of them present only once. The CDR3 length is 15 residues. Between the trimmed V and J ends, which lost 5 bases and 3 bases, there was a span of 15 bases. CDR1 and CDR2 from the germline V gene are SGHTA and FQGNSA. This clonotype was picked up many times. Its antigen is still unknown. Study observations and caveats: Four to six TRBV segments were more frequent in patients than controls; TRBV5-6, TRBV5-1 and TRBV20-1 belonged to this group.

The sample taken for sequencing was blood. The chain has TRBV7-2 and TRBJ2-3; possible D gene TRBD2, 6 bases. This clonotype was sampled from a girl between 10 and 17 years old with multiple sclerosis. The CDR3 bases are TGTGCCAGCAGCCCTCTAGGAGGGTTTACAGATACGCAGTATTTT. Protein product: CASSPLGGFTDTQYF.